The 18 T cell receptor beta chains below were found in one sample sequenced in a study of blood T cell repertoires in COVID-19. The protocol was immunoSEQ multiplex PCR, while the TCRdb copy is restricted to in-frame clones and leaves out a portion. The sample yields 250,000 to 350,000 clones, about nine tenths seen once. The sequenced material came from peripheral blood. Receptors originate from a woman between 45 and 65 years old with COVID-19, enrolled during active disease.

The V and J genes are TRBV7-2 and TRBJ2-7, with TRBD2 matching 9 bases. CDR3 length: 19 residues. The germline CDR1 and CDR2 sequences are SGHTA and FQGNSA. V trimming: 1 base; J trimming: 3 bases; junction bases outside the gene matches: 16. The CDR3: CASSLVSGTSPIRGYEQYF. In nucleotides, the CDR3 is TGTGCCAGCAGCTTAGTATCCGGGACTAGCCCAATCCGGGGCTACGAGCAGTACTTC. Drawing the rest from reference TRBV7-2 and TRBJ2-7, the complete variable domain is GAGVSQSPSNKVTEKGKDVELRCDPISGHTALYWYRQSLGQGLEFLIYFQGNSAPDKSGLPSDRFSAERTGGSVSTLTIQRTQQEDSAVYLCASSLVSGTSPIRGYEQYFGPGTRLTVT.

The chain uses TRBV10-1 and TRBJ2-1, with D perhaps matching TRBD1 (5 bases). From germline, CDR1 is WNHNN and CDR2 SYGVQD (reference sequence). The CDR3 spans 12 residues. Trimming stripped 4 bases from V and 6 bases from J, with 7 bases between. This chain's CDR3 is CASSGQFNEQFF. CDR3 in DNA: TGCGCCAGCAGTGGACAGTTCAATGAGCAGTTCTTC.

The chain carries TRBV6-2 or TRBV6-3 and TRBJ1-1; a possible D gene is TRBD1 (6 bases). The CDR3 has 16 residues. V was cut by 0 bases and J by 2 bases, with 13 bases left in between. In germline, CDR1 is MNHEY, CDR2 SVGEGT. CDR3 in amino acids: CASSYSIHRVNTEAFF. Written as DNA, the CDR3 is TGTGCCAGCAGTTACTCGATACACAGGGTAAACACTGAAGCTTTCTTT.

This clone occurred a few times. The gene calls are TRBV6-2 or TRBV6-3 and TRBJ1-5; 10 bases line up with TRBD1. J lost 0 bases, V lost 2 bases, and 16 bases had no gene match. This CDR3 is built from 21 residues. Germline V gene data show CDR1 as MNHEY and CDR2 as SVGEGT. CDR3 nucleotides: TGTGCCAGCAGTTACCGCCGCTTCGCAGACAGGGGGCATTATAGCAATCAGCCCCAGCATTTT. This encodes CASSYRRFADRGHYSNQPQHF.

The chain joins TRBV18 to TRBJ1-4; D possibly corresponds to TRBD1 (5 bases). The CDR3 contains 15 residues. V lost 4 bases and J lost 1, with 10 bases in between. Germline CDR1 and CDR2: KGHSH and LQKENI. As DNA, the CDR3 is TGTGCCAGCTCACGACAGCCGAGAACTAATGAAAAACTGTTTTTT. This sequence encodes CASSRQPRTNEKLFF.

V is TRBV18 and J is TRBJ1-2; D gene ambiguous. Germline CDR1 and CDR2: KGHSH and LQKENI. The CDR3 is 17 residues long. V lost 3 bases and J lost 0, with 17 bases in between. The CDR3 sequence is CASSPVSGSRANYGYTF. The DNA of the CDR3 is TGTGCCAGCTCACCGGTTTCGGGGTCCAGAGCTAACTATGGCTACACCTTC. The full variable domain, completed using reference TRBV18 and TRBJ1-2, is NAGVMQNPRHLVRRRGQEARLRCSPMKGHSHVYWYRQLPEEGLKFMVYLQKENIIDESGMPKERFSAEFPKEGPSILRIQQVVRGDSAAYFCASSPVSGSRANYGYTFGSGTRLTVV.

The rearrangement joins TRBV12-2 to TRBJ2-6; TRBD2 was called by the table and not checked on the DNA. TRBV12-2 is a known pseudogene. The CDR3 consists of 21 residues. In nucleotides, the CDR3 is TGTGCAAGTCGCTTAGCGAGGCCTAGCGGGAATACCTCCTCTGGGGCCAACGTCCTGACTTTC. Amino acid sequence: CASRLARPSGNTSSGANVLTF.

J is TRBJ1-2 and V is TRBV9; 9 bases agree with TRBD1. J was trimmed by 5 bases and V by 4 bases; bases with no gene match: 9. Germline lookup yields CDR1 SGDLS and CDR2 YYNGEE. This CDR3 is built from 15 residues. DNA for the CDR3: TGTGCCAGCAGCACGGACAGGGGCAGGCGGTATGGCTACACCTTC. Translation: CASSTDRGRRYGYTF.

This chain links TRBV11-2 with TRBJ2-1; D possibly corresponds to TRBD2 (5 bases). Germline V gives CDR1 SGHAT, CDR2 FQNNGV. The CDR3 totals 13 residues. Trimming removed 1 base at V and 4 bases at J, with 5 bases between. CDR3 bases: TGTGCCAGCAGCTTAGTAGCGTACAATGAGCAGTTCTTC. Translated: CASSLVAYNEQFF.

This clone was observed a single time. The chain joins TRBV2 to TRBJ2-7; D might be TRBD2 (7 bases). The ends were cut back, 7 bases at V and 6 bases at J, with 10 bases in the middle. CDR3 size: 11 residues. The V gene's germline CDR1 is SNHLY and CDR2 FYNNEI. Here the CDR3 reads CASKGGGEQYF. CDR3 DNA sequence: TGTGCCAGCAAGGGGGGGGGCGAGCAGTACTTC.

The chain combines TRBV30 with TRBJ2-5, with 7 bases that match TRBD1. Unmatched junction bases numbered 8, after V lost 3 bases and J lost 4 bases. Per germline, CDR1 GTSNPN and CDR2 SVGIG (reference sequence). The CDR3 covers 14 residues. The CDR3 region is CAWRRVSGGETQYF. DNA for the CDR3: TGTGCCTGGAGACGCGTATCAGGGGGAGAGACCCAGTACTTC. The full variable domain, rest sourced from reference TRBV30 and TRBJ2-5, is SQTIHQWPATLVQPVGSPLSLECTVEGTSNPNLYWYRQAAGRGLQLLFYSVGIGQISSEVPQNLSASRPQDRQFILSSKKLLLSDSGFYLCAWRRVSGGETQYFGPGTRLLVL.

The chain combines TRBV30 with TRBJ2-5, with TRBD1 matching 7 bases. V was clipped by 5 bases and J by 3 bases; unmatched bases: 6. Germline CDR1 is GTSNPN and CDR2 is SVGIG (reference sequence). The CDR3 covers 13 residues. CDR3: CAWEQGTKETQYF. The CDR3 nucleotides read TGTGCCTGGGAACAGGGGACCAAAGAGACCCAGTACTTC.

The chain links TRBV7-9 to TRBJ2-5; TRBD2 matches at 12 bases. Losses at the gene ends were 7 bases for V and 1 base for J; bases not matched to a gene: 4. CDR1 and CDR2 from the germline V gene are SEHNR and FQNEAQ (reference sequence). This CDR3 contains 15 residues. In DNA, the CDR3 is TGTGCCAGCATCCTAGCGGGAGGGCCCCAAGAGACCCAGTACTTC. Amino acids: CASILAGGPQETQYF. The entire variable domain, with the rest obtained from reference TRBV7-9 and TRBJ2-5, is as follows: DTGVSQNPRHKITKRGQNVTFRCDPISEHNRLYWYRQTLGQGPEFLTYFQNEAQLEKSRLLSDRFSAERPKGSFSTLEIQRTEQGDSAMYLCASILAGGPQETQYFGPGTRLLVL.

The J gene is TRBJ1-1, the V gene TRBV14; maybe TRBD1 (6 bases). The germline V gene encodes CDR1 SGHDN and CDR2 FVKESK. This CDR3 contains 16 residues. With 1 base removed from V and 2 bases from J, the gap between germline ends came to 14 bases. The CDR3 DNA sequence: TGTGCCAGCAGCCAAGCCCGATACAGGGCCAACACTGAAGCTTTCTTT. Residues: CASSQARYRANTEAFF. Based on the CDR3 plus reference TRBV14 and TRBJ1-1, the full variable domain is EAGVTQFPSHSVIEKGQTVTLRCDPISGHDNLYWYRRVMGKEIKFLLHFVKESKQDESGMPNNRFLAERTGGTYSTLKVQPAELEDSGVYFCASSQARYRANTEAFFGQGTRLTVV.

The chain carries TRBV9 and TRBJ2-1; 7 bases align to TRBD2. In germline, CDR1 is SGDLS, CDR2 YYNGEE. J was trimmed by 5 bases and V by 7 bases; bases with no gene match: 9. CDR3 size: 14 residues. The CDR3 DNA sequence: TGTGCCAGCCACCCAGCGGGGTGGAACAATGAGCAGTTCTTC. Translated: CASHPAGWNNEQFF.

This clone came up once. The chain joins TRBV12-3 or TRBV12-4 to TRBJ1-1; D might be TRBD1 (5 bases). This CDR3 is built from 13 residues. V was shortened by 3 bases and J by 6 bases, with 11 bases between the two germline ends. The CDR3: CASSLTDLSEAFF. In DNA form, the CDR3 reads TGTGCCAGCAGTTTGACAGATCTGTCTGAAGCTTTCTTT.

As to this clone: The sample has other DNA sequences that encode this CDR3 too. The V call is TRBV2, the J call TRBJ2-7; D perhaps matches TRBD2 (5 bases). V was pared by 4 bases and J by 4 bases, with 8 bases between. The CDR3 is made up of 12 amino acids. Germline loops: CDR1 SNHLY, CDR2 FYNNEI. For the CDR3, the DNA is TGTGCCAGCAGTGGTTCGGGATACGAGCAGTACTTC. This gives the protein CASSGSGYEQYF.

The J gene is TRBJ2-7, the V gene TRBV10-3; 7 positions match TRBD2. The CDR3 covers 18 residues. Germline-derived CDR1 and CDR2 are ENHRY and SYGVKD. V shed 2 bases, J shed 2 bases, and the junction held 15 bases outside the gene matches. Here the CDR3 reads CAISESGPSSGAAYEQYF. CDR3 in DNA: TGTGCCATCAGTGAGAGTGGACCCTCTAGCGGCGCCGCCTACGAGCAGTACTTC.